This passage covers 5 T cell receptor beta chains from one sample sequenced in a study of cytomegalovirus exposure and HLA in healthy donors. PCR amplification relied on 60 Vbeta primers (plus 13 Jbeta primers). Sequencing was performed with immunoSEQ multiplex PCR; in TCRdb, only in-frame clones are kept and a portion is missing. The table lists about 65,000 clones, approximately 78% of them singletons. The sample was PBMCs. These TCRs come from a girl under 18 in good health and CMV-seropositive.

V is TRBV19 and J is TRBJ2-7; TRBD1 matches 8 bases. CDR3 length: 13 amino acids. V shed 7 bases, J shed 7 bases, and the junction held 9 bases outside the gene matches. CDR1 and CDR2 (germline): LNHDA, SQIVND (reference sequence). The CDR3 DNA follows: TGTGCCAGTACCTCCGGGACAGGATTTGAGCAGTACTTC. It is translated as CASTSGTGFEQYF.

V and J are TRBV10-3 and TRBJ1-2, with 8 bases identical to TRBD1. This CDR3 is built from 14 residues. CDR1 is ENHRY, CDR2 SYGVKD, per germline. V lost 0 bases and J lost 8; bases outside the gene matches: 5. DNA for the CDR3: TGTGCCATCAGTGAGTCGGACAGGGTGGAAGGCTACACCTTC. It encodes CAISESDRVEGYTF.

The rearrangement links TRBV28 to TRBJ1-6, with D unresolved. The CDR3 is 16 residues long. Trimming removed 2 bases from V and 8 bases from J, with 16 bases in between. The germline CDR1 and CDR2 sequences are MDHEN and SYDVKM. In DNA, the CDR3 is TGTGCCAGCAGTTTACGAGGGAGGGCGAGAGATTCACCCCTCCACTTT. This codes for CASSLRGRARDSPLHF.

The gene calls are TRBV7-8 and TRBJ2-7, with unresolved D. This CDR3 spans 13 amino acids. Germline V gives CDR1 SGHVS, CDR2 FQNEAQ. V was trimmed by 3 bases and J by 2 bases, leaving 8 bases between them. DNA for the CDR3: TGTGCCAGCAGCTTTCGGGTCGCCTACGAGCAGTACTTC. This codes for CASSFRVAYEQYF.

The chain couples TRBV27 to TRBJ2-7, with 10 bases identical to TRBD2. Germline trimming cut 4 bases from V and 6 bases from J; bases unmatched to any gene: 6. The CDR3 extends over 14 amino acids. Per germline, CDR1 MNHEY and CDR2 SMNVEV (reference sequence). CDR3 amino acids: CASSWGTSVAEQYF. CDR3 coding DNA: TGTGCCAGCAGTTGGGGGACTAGCGTTGCCGAGCAGTACTTC.